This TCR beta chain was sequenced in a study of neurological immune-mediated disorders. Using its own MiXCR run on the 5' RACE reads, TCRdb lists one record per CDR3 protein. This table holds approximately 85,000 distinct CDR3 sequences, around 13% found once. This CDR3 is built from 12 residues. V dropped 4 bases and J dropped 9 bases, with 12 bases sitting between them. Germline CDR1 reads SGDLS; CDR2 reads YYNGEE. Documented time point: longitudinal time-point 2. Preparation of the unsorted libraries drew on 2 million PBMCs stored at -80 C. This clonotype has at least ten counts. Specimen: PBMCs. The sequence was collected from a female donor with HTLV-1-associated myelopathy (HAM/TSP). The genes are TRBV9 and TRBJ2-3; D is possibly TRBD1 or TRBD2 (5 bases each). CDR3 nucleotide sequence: TGTGCCAGCAGCTCTCAAAGGGACACGCAGTATTTT. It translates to CASSSQRDTQYF.